Listed below are T cell receptor beta chains from one sample, sequenced in a study of blood T cell repertoires in COVID-19. Repertoires were generated with immunoSEQ multiplex PCR, while TCRdb's copy carries only in-frame clones and drops some. The sample lists approximately 280,000 clones, about 88% occurring once. Sequenced material: peripheral blood. The source of these receptors is a woman aged 55 to 70 with acute or convalescent COVID-19. Both conserved end residues are part of each CDR3. The D gene is left open where the match is weak. Clone size, where shown, is once, few, many, or a class for clones that have expanded.

TRBJ1-2	NA	TRBD1	TRBV30	TGTGCCGGGAACACGAGGGGGCTCTATGGCTACACCTTC	CAGNTRGLYGYTF
TRBJ2-3	NA	TRBD2	TRBV11-1	TGTGCCAGCAGTCTAGGCGGGAGGTTGACAGATACGCAGTATTTT	CASSLGGRLTDTQYF
TRBJ2-2	NA	TRBD2	TRBV6-5	TGTGCCAGCAGTCTTAGCGGGAGTCGCACCGGGGAGCTGTTTTTT	CASSLSGSRTGELFF
TRBJ2-3	few	TRBD2	TRBV24-1	TGTGCCACCAGTGATGGCGGGGGGGCATCTCAAAATACGCAGTATTTT	CATSDGGGASQNTQYF
TRBJ2-5	once	TRBD2	TRBV28	TGTGCCAGCAGCCCCCCGACTAGCGGGCAAGAGACCCAGTACTTC	CASSPPTSGQETQYF
TRBJ1-1	NA	TRBD1	TRBV5-6	TGTGCCAGCAGCTTCGCGGACAGGGAAGCTTTCTTT	CASSFADREAFF
TRBJ2-2	NA	TRBD2	TRBV28	TGTGCCAGCAGTCGACCAAGGACTAGCTACAACACCGGGGAGCTGTTTTTT	CASSRPRTSYNTGELFF
TRBJ2-1	NA	TRBD2	TRBV4-1	TGCGCCAGCGGCCAAGTACGGCTAGCGGACAATGAGCAGTTCTTC	CASGQVRLADNEQFF
TRBJ2-1	NA	NA	TRBV2	TGTGCCAGCAGCCCCTCGCGGGTCTCCTACAATGAGCAGTTCTTC	CASSPSRVSYNEQFF
TRBJ2-7	NA	TRBD1	TRBV28	TGTGCCAGCAGCGAAGGACAGGGGTTGAGGGGAAAGTACTTC	CASSEGQGLRGKYF
TRBJ2-3	once	NA	TRBV30	TGTGCCTGGAGTGTTCCGGGAGGCACAGATACGCAGTATTTT	CAWSVPGGTDTQYF
TRBJ2-4	NA	NA	TRBV19	TGTGCCAGTAGTATAGGCCCAGGGTCGCACATTCAGTACTTC	CASSIGPGSHIQYF
TRBJ1-1	NA	NA	TRBV30	TGTGCCTGGAGTGTACACCCGAACACTGAAGCTTTCTTT	CAWSVHPNTEAFF
TRBJ1-1	NA	TRBD1	TRBV9	TGTGCCAGCGGAGGGACAGGCCAGGGACATACTGAAGCTTTCTTT	CASGGTGQGHTEAFF
TRBJ1-2	NA	TRBD1	TRBV28	TGTGCCAGCAGTTTATCCCCTGACAGGGACTATGGCTACACCTTC	CASSLSPDRDYGYTF